This entry lists 5 T cell receptor beta chains sequenced from one sample in a study of cytomegalovirus exposure and HLA in healthy donors. PCR involved 60 Vbeta and 13 Jbeta primers. Libraries were prepared by immunoSEQ multiplex PCR; TCRdb keeps only in-frame clonotypes and omits some of them. The sample lists about 160,000 clones; roughly 80% were seen once. Sequenced: PBMCs. All receptors come from a man younger than 35 in good health and CMV-seronegative.

This clone has just a few counts. V usage is TRBV4-1 and J usage is TRBJ2-7; TRBD2 might be the D (6 bases). Germline V gene sequence: CDR1 MGHRA, CDR2 YSYEKL. CDR3 length: 14 residues. With 1 base removed from V and 6 bases from J, the gap between germline ends came to 13 bases. CDR3: CASSQGELASEQYF. In DNA, the CDR3 is TGCGCCAGCAGCCAAGGCGAACTAGCATCCGAGCAGTACTTC.

The gene calls are TRBV5-8 and TRBJ1-1; D remains ambiguous. Germline loops: CDR1 SGHTS, CDR2 YDEGEE. The CDR3 totals 15 residues. V was pared by 0 bases and J by 5 bases, with 14 bases between. The DNA for the CDR3 is TGTGCCAGCAGCTTGGACTATTATCGAGGGACTGAAGCTTTCTTT. It codes for CASSLDYYRGTEAFF.

This clone was counted only a few times. The J gene is TRBJ2-5, the V gene TRBV27; the match to TRBD2 covers 7 bases. The germline gives CDR1 MNHEY, CDR2 SMNVEV (reference sequence). This CDR3 contains 15 residues. After removal of 5 bases from V and 3 bases from J, the junction contained 9 bases not matched to a gene. The DNA of the CDR3 is TGTGCCAGCAGTCGCGCTTGGACTAGGAAAGAGACCCAGTACTTC. It yields the protein CASSRAWTRKETQYF.

This chain connects TRBV10-3 to TRBJ2-7; D perhaps matches TRBD1 (6 bases). Trimming shortened V by 11 bases and J by 0 bases, and 17 bases separated the two germline ends. Germline CDR1 ENHRY, CDR2 SYGVKD. This CDR3 is 14 amino acids long. The CDR3 protein is CAAAGVDISYEQYF. CDR3 nucleotides: TGTGCCGCCGCAGGGGTGGACATCTCCTACGAGCAGTACTTC.

J is TRBJ1-1 and V is TRBV5-1; a possible D gene is TRBD1 (5 bases). The V gene lost 2 bases and the J gene lost 3 bases, with 8 bases spanning the gap. Germline V gene lookup returns CDR1 SGHRS and CDR2 YFSETQ. This CDR3 is built from 13 residues. The chain's CDR3 is CASSLGEDTEAFF. The CDR3, as DNA: TGCGCCAGCAGCTTAGGGGAGGACACTGAAGCTTTCTTT. Using reference TRBV5-1 and TRBJ1-1 for the parts outside the CDR3, the full variable domain is KAGVTQTPRYLIKTRGQQVTLSCSPISGHRSVSWYQQTPGQGLQFLFEYFSETQRNKGNFPGRFSGRQFSNSRSEMNVSTLELGDSALYLCASSLGEDTEAFFGQGTRLTVV.